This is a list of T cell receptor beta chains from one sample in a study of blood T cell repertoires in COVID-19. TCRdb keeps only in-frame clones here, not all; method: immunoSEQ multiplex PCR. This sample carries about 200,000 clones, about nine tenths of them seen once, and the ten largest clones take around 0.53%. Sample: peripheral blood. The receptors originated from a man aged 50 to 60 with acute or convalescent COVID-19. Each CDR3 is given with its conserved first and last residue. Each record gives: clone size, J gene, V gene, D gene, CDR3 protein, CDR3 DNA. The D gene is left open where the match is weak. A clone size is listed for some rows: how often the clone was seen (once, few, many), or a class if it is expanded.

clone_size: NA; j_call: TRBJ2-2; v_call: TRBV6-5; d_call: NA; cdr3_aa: CASTRRARYTGELFF; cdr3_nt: TGTGCCAGTACTAGGAGGGCGCGGTACACCGGGGAGCTGTTTTTT
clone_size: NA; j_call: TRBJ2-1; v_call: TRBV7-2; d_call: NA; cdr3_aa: CASAQSENNEQFF; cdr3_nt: TGTGCCAGCGCTCAGTCGGAGAACAATGAGCAGTTCTTC
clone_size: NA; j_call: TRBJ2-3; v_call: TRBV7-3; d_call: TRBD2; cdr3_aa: CASSLSGGADTQYF; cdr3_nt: TGTGCCAGCAGCTTAAGCGGGGGTGCAGATACGCAGTATTTT
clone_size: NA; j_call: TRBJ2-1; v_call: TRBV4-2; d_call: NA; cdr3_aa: CASSQASSYNEQFF; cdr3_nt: TGTGCCAGCAGCCAGGCCAGCTCCTACAATGAGCAGTTCTTC
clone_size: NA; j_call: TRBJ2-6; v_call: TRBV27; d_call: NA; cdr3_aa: CASSKDRTPGANVLTF; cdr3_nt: TGTGCCAGCAGCAAGGACAGAACTCCCGGGGCCAACGTCCTGACTTTC
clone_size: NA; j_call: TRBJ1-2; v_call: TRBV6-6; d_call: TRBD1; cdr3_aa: CAIGQGEYGYTF; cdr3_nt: TGTGCCATAGGACAGGGGGAGTATGGCTACACCTTC
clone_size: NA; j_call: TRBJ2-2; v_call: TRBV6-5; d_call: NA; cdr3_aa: CASRPGWAPGELFF; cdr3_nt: TGTGCCAGCAGGCCCGGCTGGGCCCCCGGGGAGCTGTTTTTT
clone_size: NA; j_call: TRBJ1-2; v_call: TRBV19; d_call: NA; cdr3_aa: CASSQLVRAYGYTF; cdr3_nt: TGTGCCAGTTCTCAGCTTGTGAGGGCCTATGGCTACACCTTC
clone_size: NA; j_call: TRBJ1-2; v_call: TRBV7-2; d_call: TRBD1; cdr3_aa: CASRTSGGGYTF; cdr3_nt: TGTGCCAGCAGGACTTCAGGGGGCGGCTACACCTTC
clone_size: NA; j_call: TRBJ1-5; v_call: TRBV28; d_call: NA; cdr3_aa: CASSLFGRGLNGNQPQHF; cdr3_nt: TGTGCCAGCAGTTTATTTGGCAGGGGACTAAATGGCAATCAGCCCCAGCATTTT
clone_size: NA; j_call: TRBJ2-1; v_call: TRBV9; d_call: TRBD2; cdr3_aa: CASSPSSGLAGSHEQFF; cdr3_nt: TGTGCCAGCAGCCCTAGTTCCGGACTAGCGGGGAGCCATGAGCAGTTCTTC
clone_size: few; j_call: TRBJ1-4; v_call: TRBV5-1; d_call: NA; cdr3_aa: CASSRNRELNEKLFF; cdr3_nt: TGCGCCAGCAGCCGCAACAGGGAACTTAATGAAAAACTGTTTTTT
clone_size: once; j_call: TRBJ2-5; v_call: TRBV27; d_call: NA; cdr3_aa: CASSFLRQRFLQETQYF; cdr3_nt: TGTGCCAGCAGTTTCTTGAGACAGCGATTTCTCCAAGAGACCCAGTACTTC
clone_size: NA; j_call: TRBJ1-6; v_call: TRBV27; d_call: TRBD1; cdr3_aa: CASSPGQYNSPLHF; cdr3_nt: TGTGCCAGCAGCCCGGGACAGTATAATTCACCCCTCCACTTT
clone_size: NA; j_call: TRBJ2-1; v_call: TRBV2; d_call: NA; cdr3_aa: CASTLTGLASDEQFF; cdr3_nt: TGTGCCAGCACCCTGACCGGCCTAGCGAGCGATGAGCAGTTCTTC
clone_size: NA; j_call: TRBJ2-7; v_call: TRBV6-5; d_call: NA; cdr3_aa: CASSRGGLYEQYF; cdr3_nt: TGTGCCAGCAGTAGGGGGGGGCTATACGAGCAGTACTTC
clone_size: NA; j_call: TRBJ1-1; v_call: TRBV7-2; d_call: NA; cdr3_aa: CASSSAANTEAFF; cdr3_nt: TGTGCCAGCAGCTCTGCGGCAAACACTGAAGCTTTCTTT
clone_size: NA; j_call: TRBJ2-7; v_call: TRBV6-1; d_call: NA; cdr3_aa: CASSEQGPQGLEQYF; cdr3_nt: TGTGCCAGCAGTGAACAGGGTCCCCAGGGCCTCGAGCAGTACTTC
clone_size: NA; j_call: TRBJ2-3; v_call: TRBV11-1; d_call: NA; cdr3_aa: CASSSQGTQYF; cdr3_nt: TGTGCCAGCAGCTCGCAGGGTACGCAGTATTTT
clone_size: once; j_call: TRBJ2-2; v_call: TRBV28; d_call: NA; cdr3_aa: CASTGLRDEAGELFF; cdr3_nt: TGTGCCAGCACTGGTCTGCGGGACGAAGCCGGGGAGCTGTTTTTT
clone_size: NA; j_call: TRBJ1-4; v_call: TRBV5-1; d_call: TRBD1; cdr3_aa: CASNPTGNNEKLFF; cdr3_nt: TGCGCCAGCAACCCGACAGGGAATAATGAAAAACTGTTTTTT
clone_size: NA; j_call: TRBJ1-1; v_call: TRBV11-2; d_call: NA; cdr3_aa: CASSLDLTEAFF; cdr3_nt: TGTGCCAGCAGCTTAGATTTAACTGAAGCTTTCTTT
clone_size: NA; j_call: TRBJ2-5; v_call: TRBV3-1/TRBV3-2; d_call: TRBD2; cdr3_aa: CASRSSGSGKQETQYF; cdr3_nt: TGTGCCAGCAGATCTAGCGGGAGCGGGAAACAAGAGACCCAGTACTTC
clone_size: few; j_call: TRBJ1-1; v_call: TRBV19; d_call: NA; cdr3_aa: CASSSPFRIMNTEAFF; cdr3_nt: TGTGCCAGTAGTTCTCCCTTCAGGATAATGAACACTGAAGCTTTCTTT
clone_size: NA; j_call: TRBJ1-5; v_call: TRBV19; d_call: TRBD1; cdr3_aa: CASNGDRDNQPQHF; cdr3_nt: TGTGCCAGTAACGGGGACAGGGATAATCAGCCCCAGCATTTT
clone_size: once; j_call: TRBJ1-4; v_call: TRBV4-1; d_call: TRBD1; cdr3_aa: CASSRSTETGAREKLFF; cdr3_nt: TGCGCCAGCAGCCGCTCGACGGAAACAGGGGCGAGGGAAAAACTGTTTTTT